These 6 T cell receptor beta chains were sequenced from one sample in a study of PD-1 blockade in classical Hodgkin lymphoma. The table came from immunoSEQ multiplex PCR; TCRdb's copy has only in-frame clones and leaves some out. The sample lists approximately 89,000 clones; 75% to 85% were seen once. Time point specified: cycle 4 day 1 (C4D1), after around six weeks of nivolumab. There was relapse after autologous stem cell transplantation in every patient, and there was variation in brentuximab vedotin exposure. Sample: peripheral blood mononuclear cells (PBMCs), taken before the fourth cycle of nivolumab. These receptors originate from a human donor with classical Hodgkin lymphoma.

The CDR3 reads CASSVEELPLNTEAFF. The CDR3 coding sequence is TGTGCCAGCAGCGTAGAGGAGCTACCCCTGAACACTGAAGCTTTCTTT. This chain uses TRBV9 with TRBJ1-1; D is ambiguous. Trimming left V 0 bases short and J 0 bases short, with 12 bases between. The germline V gene has CDR1 SGDLS and CDR2 YYNGEE. The CDR3 loop spans 16 amino acids. Complete variable domain (other parts from reference TRBV9 and TRBJ1-1): DSGVTQTPKHLITATGQRVTLRCSPRSGDLSVYWYQQSLDQGLQFLIQYYNGEERAKGNILERFSAQQFPDLHSELNLSSLELGDSALYFCASSVEELPLNTEAFFGQGTRLTVV.

Only a few counts were recorded for this clone. The chain recombines TRBV29-1 with TRBJ2-5; possible D gene TRBD2, 5 bases. The CDR3 sequence is 12 residues long. Looked up from germline, CDR1 is SQVTM and CDR2 is ANQGSEA. Trimming removed 4 bases at V and 2 bases at J, with 8 bases between. DNA of the CDR3: TGCAGCGTTGGGAGCGGACAAGAGACCCAGTACTTC. Translating it yields CSVGSGQETQYF.

This clone has only a few counts. DNA for the CDR3: TGTGCCATCATCCTGAGGCAGGGGAGGGACATACGATACGAGCAGTACTTC. Its translation: CAIILRQGRDIRYEQYF. The chain joins TRBV10-3 to TRBJ2-7, with D perhaps TRBD2 (7 bases). This CDR3 is 17 amino acids long. Looked up from germline, CDR1 is ENHRY and CDR2 is SYGVKD. With 7 bases removed from V and 4 bases from J, the gap between germline ends came to 26 bases.

The chain couples TRBV11-1 to TRBJ2-5; the D gene is possibly TRBD2 (6 bases). V was clipped by 4 bases and J by 1 base, with 16 bases between them. The length of the CDR3 is 16 residues. In germline, CDR1 is SGHAT, CDR2 FQDESV (reference sequence). CDR3 nucleotide sequence: TGTGCCAGCAGCTCTCCTCCTTGGGGACTCCAAGAGACCCAGTACTTC. Translating gives CASSSPPWGLQETQYF. The variable domain in full, completed from reference TRBV11-1 and TRBJ2-5, reads EAEVAQSPRYKITEKSQAVAFWCDPISGHATLYWYRQILGQGPELLVQFQDESVVDDSQLPKDRFSAERLKGVDSTLKIQPAELGDSAMYLCASSSPPWGLQETQYFGPGTRLLVL.

The chain carries TRBV10-1 and TRBJ1-5, with 7 bases identical to TRBD1. Germline lookup yields CDR1 WNHNN and CDR2 SYGVQD (reference sequence). The CDR3 has 18 residues. After removal of 0 bases from V and 9 bases from J, the junction contained 17 bases not matched to a gene. The chain's CDR3 is CASSESRGQRGKDLPQHF. CDR3 sequence (DNA): TGCGCCAGCAGTGAGTCCCGGGGACAGCGGGGGAAAGATTTGCCCCAGCATTTT.

V is TRBV4-2 and J is TRBJ2-6; D call uncertain. The germline V and J ends were trimmed by 1 base and 0 bases, with 7 bases remaining between them. The CDR3 covers 16 residues. Germline CDR1 LGHNA, CDR2 YNFKEQ. Written as DNA, the CDR3 is TGTGCCAGCAGCCAAGTACCCGACTCTGGGGCCAACGTCCTGACTTTC. It yields the protein CASSQVPDSGANVLTF.